Listed below are T cell receptor beta chains from one sample, sequenced in a study of blood T cell repertoires in COVID-19. Produced via immunoSEQ multiplex PCR; TCRdb's table is partial and in-frame only. Of about 64,000 clones in the sample, 82% were seen once. The source material was peripheral blood. The source is a human donor in a cohort sampled during active COVID-19. CDR3s include the opening cysteine and the closing phenylalanine or tryptophan. A D gene is named only where the DNA matches it firmly.

J gene,V gene,D gene,CDR3 length,CDR3 DNA,CDR3 protein
TRBJ1-2,TRBV4-1,NA,14,TGCGCCAGCAGCCAAGGCCAGGGGTACTTTGGCTACACCTTC,CASSQGQGYFGYTF
TRBJ1-2,TRBV12-3/TRBV12-4,NA,13,TGTGCCAGCAGTCCTAGAACTAACTATGGCTACACCTTC,CASSPRTNYGYTF
TRBJ2-7,TRBV6-1,TRBD1,11,TGTGCCAGCAGTGACCCGGGACAGGGGTACTTC,CASSDPGQGYF
TRBJ2-5,TRBV11-3,TRBD2,13,TGTGCCAGCAGCCCTACGGGGGGGCAGACCCAGTACTTC,CASSPTGGQTQYF
TRBJ1-5,TRBV7-2,NA,15,TGTGCCAGCAGCGACCGAAGGGGGTCTTGGCAGCCCCAGCATTTT,CASSDRRGSWQPQHF
TRBJ2-3,TRBV6-1,TRBD1,17,TGTGCCAGCAGTGCATCACCCGGGACAGCTAGCACAGATACGCAGTATTTT,CASSASPGTASTDTQYF
TRBJ2-2,TRBV14,NA,15,TGTGCCAGCAGCCCTCGGACAAGGAACACCGGGGAGCTGTTTTTT,CASSPRTRNTGELFF
TRBJ2-2,TRBV4-1,NA,17,TGCGCCAGCAGCCACCAGGGGCTTCCTAGATTAGGCGGGGAGCTGTTTTTT,CASSHQGLPRLGGELFF
TRBJ2-5,TRBV2,TRBD2,16,TGTGCCAGCAGCGACGGACTAGCATCCACTCAAGAGACCCAGTACTTC,CASSDGLASTQETQYF
TRBJ2-1,TRBV11-2,TRBD2,13,TGTGCCAGCAGCTTAGCCGGGAGCGGGGGTCTGTTCTTC,CASSLAGSGGLFF
TRBJ2-1,TRBV6-5,NA,15,TGTGCCAGCAGCTCCCTGGGGCGGGGAGTTTACGGTCAGTTCTTC,CASSSLGRGVYGQFF